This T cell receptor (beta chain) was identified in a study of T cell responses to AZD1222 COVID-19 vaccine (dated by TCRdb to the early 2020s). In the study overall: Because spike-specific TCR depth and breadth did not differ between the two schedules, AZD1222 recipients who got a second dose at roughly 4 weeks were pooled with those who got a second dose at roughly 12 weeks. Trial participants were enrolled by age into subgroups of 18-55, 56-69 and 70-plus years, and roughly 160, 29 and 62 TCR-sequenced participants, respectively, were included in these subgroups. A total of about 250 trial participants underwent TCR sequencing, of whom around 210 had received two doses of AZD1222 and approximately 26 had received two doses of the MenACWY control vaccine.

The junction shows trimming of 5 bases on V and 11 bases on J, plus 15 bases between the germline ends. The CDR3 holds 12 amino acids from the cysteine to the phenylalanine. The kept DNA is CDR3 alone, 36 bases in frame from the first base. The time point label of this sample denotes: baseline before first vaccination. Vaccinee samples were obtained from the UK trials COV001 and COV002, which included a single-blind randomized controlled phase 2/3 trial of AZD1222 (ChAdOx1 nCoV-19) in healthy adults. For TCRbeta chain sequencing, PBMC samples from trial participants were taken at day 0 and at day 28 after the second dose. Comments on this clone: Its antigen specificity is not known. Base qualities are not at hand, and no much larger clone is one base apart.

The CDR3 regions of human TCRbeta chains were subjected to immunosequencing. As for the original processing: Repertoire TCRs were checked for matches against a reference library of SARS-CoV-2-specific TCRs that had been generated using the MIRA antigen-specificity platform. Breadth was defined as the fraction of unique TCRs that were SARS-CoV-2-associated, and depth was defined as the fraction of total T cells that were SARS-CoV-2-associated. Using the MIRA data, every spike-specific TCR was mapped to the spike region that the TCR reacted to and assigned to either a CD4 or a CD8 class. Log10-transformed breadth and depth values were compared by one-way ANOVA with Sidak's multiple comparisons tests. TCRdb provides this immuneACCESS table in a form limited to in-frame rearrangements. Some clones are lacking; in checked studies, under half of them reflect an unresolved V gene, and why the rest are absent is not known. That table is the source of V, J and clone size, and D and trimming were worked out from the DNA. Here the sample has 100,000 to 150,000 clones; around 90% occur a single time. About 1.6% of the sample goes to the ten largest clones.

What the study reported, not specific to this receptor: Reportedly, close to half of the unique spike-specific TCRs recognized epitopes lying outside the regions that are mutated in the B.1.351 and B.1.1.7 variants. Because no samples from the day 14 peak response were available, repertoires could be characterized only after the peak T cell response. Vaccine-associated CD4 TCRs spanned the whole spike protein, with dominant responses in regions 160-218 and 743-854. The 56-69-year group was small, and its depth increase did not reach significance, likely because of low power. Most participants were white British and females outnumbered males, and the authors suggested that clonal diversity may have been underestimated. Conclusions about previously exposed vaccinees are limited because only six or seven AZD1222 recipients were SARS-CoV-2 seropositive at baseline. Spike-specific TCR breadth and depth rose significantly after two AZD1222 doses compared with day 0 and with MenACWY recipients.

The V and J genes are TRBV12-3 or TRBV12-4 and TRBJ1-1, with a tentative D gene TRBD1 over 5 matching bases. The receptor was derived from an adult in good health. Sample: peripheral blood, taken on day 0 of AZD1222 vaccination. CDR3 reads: CASSPGSSLAFF. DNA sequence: TGTGCCAGCAGTCCAGGGTCGTCGTTGGCTTTCTTT.